What follows are 20 T cell receptor beta chains derived from one specimen sequenced in a study of CD8 T cells in ankylosing spondylitis. Study-wide points: Characteristic, it appeared, of ankylosing spondylitis blood was a TCR beta motif of fewer than 10 highly homologous variants.

No antigen has been identified for these receptors. TCRdb redid the calling of the 5' RACE reads with MiXCR, one entry per CDR3 protein. Found here are more than 650,000 distinct CDR3 sequences, approximately 12% of them singletons; the top ten hold 0.51%. Sequencing was done on a sample of blood, either unsorted or a sorted T cell fraction (not recorded which). These receptors all come from a male donor with ankylosing spondylitis.

This clonotype showed up just a few times. The chain is built from TRBV11-3 and TRBJ2-3; D gene ambiguous. CDR3 size: 14 residues. The V gene's germline CDR1 is SGHNT and CDR2 YENEEA. V was clipped by 5 bases and J by 6 bases, with 15 bases between them. Here the CDR3 reads CASSAEPGPDTQYF. The CDR3 DNA follows: TGTGCCAGCAGCGCAGAACCCGGACCGGATACGCAGTATTTT.

This clonotype has only a few counts. This chain connects TRBV20-1 to TRBJ2-7; D gene ambiguous. Trimming took 7 bases from V and 5 from J, leaving 6 bases between them. The CDR3 consists of 9 residues. Germline V gene data show CDR1 as DFQATT and CDR2 as SNEGSKA (reference sequence). In DNA, the CDR3 is TGCAGTGTAGGAAACGAGCAGTACTTC. It specifies CSVGNEQYF.

The chain recombines TRBV5-1 with TRBJ1-6; TRBD1 is a possible D gene (5 bases). With 4 bases removed from V and 8 bases from J, the gap between germline ends came to 13 bases. Germline CDR1 reads SGHRS; CDR2 reads YFSETQ. This CDR3 region has 14 residues. In DNA form, the CDR3 reads TGCGCCAGCAGCCCTTCAGGGACTCATTCACCCCTCCACTTT. It specifies CASSPSGTHSPLHF.

This clonotype was recorded at least ten times. The chain uses TRBV20-1 and TRBJ2-2; TRBD1 matches at 7 bases. The CDR3 is made up of 16 amino acids. V was pared by 0 bases and J by 4 bases, with 8 bases of the junction left unmatched. CDR1 and CDR2 (germline): DFQATT, SNEGSKA (reference sequence). CDR3 in amino acids: CSARDPRAGGTGELFF. In DNA form, the CDR3 reads TGCAGTGCTAGAGACCCCCGGGCAGGGGGCACCGGGGAGCTGTTTTTT.

The chain joins TRBV6-1 to TRBJ2-3, with no clear D. This CDR3 comprises 18 residues. V was cut by 7 bases and J by 2 bases, with 25 bases left in between. Per germline, CDR1 MNHNS and CDR2 SASEGT. The CDR3 bases are TGTGCCAGCACCCGACGGAGCTCCGGAAGGTTCCTCACAGATACGCAGTATTTT. Protein product: CASTRRSSGRFLTDTQYF.

V and J are TRBV20-1 and TRBJ2-1; 9 bases match TRBD2. This CDR3 region has 14 residues. Unmatched junction bases numbered 4, after V lost 2 bases and J lost 5 bases. The germline gives CDR1 DFQATT, CDR2 SNEGSKA (reference sequence). The DNA of the CDR3 is TGCAGTGCTAGACGTAGCGGGAGCCACAATGAGCAGTTCTTC. It encodes CSARRSGSHNEQFF.

This rearrangement joins TRBV3-1 to TRBJ2-7; no clear D gene. V dropped 0 bases and J dropped 6 bases, with 9 bases sitting between them. The CDR3 has 13 amino acids. The germline gives CDR1 LGHDT, CDR2 YNNKEL (reference sequence). CDR3 sequence: CASSQELLSEQYF. The CDR3 bases are TGTGCCAGCAGCCAAGAGCTCCTCAGCGAGCAGTACTTC.

This clonotype came up a few times. The chain uses TRBV20-1 and TRBJ2-1; D gene unclear. Trimming removed 6 bases at V and 10 bases at J, with 13 bases between. Germline CDR1 is DFQATT and CDR2 is SNEGSKA (reference sequence). The CDR3 consists of 11 residues. CDR3 loop: CSATDQREQFF. The CDR3 region has the DNA TGCAGTGCCACGGACCAAAGGGAGCAGTTCTTC.

The gene calls are TRBV6-2 or TRBV6-3 and TRBJ2-2; weak D call: TRBD1 (6 bases). The CDR3 runs to 14 residues. V lost 7 bases and J 4 bases, leaving 13 bases between the germline ends. CDR1 is MNHEY, CDR2 SVGEGT, per germline. CDR3 in DNA: TGTGCCAGCACCAGGGGATACGGCACCGGGGAGCTGTTTTTT. This translates into CASTRGYGTGELFF.

In DNA, the CDR3 is TGCAGCGCGGTACGGATCGGGGGAACTGAAGCTTTCTTT. Translation: CSAVRIGGTEAFF. The V and J genes are TRBV29-1 and TRBJ1-1; D perhaps matches TRBD1 (5 bases). With 7 bases removed from V and 5 bases from J, the gap between germline ends came to 17 bases. CDR1 and CDR2 from the germline V gene are SQVTM and ANQGSEA. The CDR3 covers 13 residues. The full variable domain, in which reference TRBV29-1 and TRBJ1-1 provide the parts outside the CDR3, is SAVISQKPSRDICQRGTSLTIQCQVDSQVTMMFWYRQQPGQSLTLIATANQGSEATYESGFVIDKFPISRPNLTFSTLTVSNMSPEDSSIYLCSAVRIGGTEAFFGQGTRLTVV.

The gene calls are TRBV11-2 and TRBJ2-3; D is perhaps TRBD2 (5 bases). The V gene lost 5 bases and the J gene lost 0 bases, with 15 bases spanning the gap. CDR1 is SGHAT and CDR2 is FQNNGV in the germline V gene. The CDR3 is 16 residues long. The CDR3 sequence is CASSTHRRASTDTQYF. The CDR3 bases are TGTGCCAGCAGCACCCATAGGCGGGCGAGCACAGATACGCAGTATTTT.

This clonotype was picked up many times. V is TRBV25-1 and J is TRBJ2-7; 11 bases line up with TRBD2. The CDR3 spans 16 residues. The germline CDR1 and CDR2 sequences are MGHDK and SYGVNS. The ends lost 2 bases at V and 0 bases at J; junction bases unmatched: 3. CDR3 region: CASSEVAGGSSYEQYF. In DNA, the CDR3 is TGTGCCAGCAGTGAAGTAGCGGGAGGGAGCTCCTACGAGCAGTACTTC.

This clonotype has more than one count but fewer than ten. The chain's CDR3 is CSVGFTNTGELFF. CDR3 DNA sequence: TGCAGCGTGGGTTTCACGAACACCGGGGAGCTGTTTTTT. This sequence joins TRBV29-1 and TRBJ2-2; no definite D call. This CDR3 comprises 13 residues. Germline values: CDR1 SQVTM, CDR2 ANQGSEA. Trimming removed 6 bases from V and 0 bases from J, with 8 bases in between.

This clonotype was picked up a small number of times. The chain employs TRBV5-1 and TRBJ2-7; 10 bases map to TRBD2. The CDR3 has 15 residues. Trimming took 4 bases from V and 2 from J; bases not matched to a gene: 6. Germline-derived CDR1 and CDR2 are SGHRS and YFSETQ. CDR3 residues: CASSPGTSVTYEQYF. CDR3 coding DNA: TGCGCCAGCAGCCCCGGGACTAGCGTAACCTACGAGCAGTACTTC.

The chain combines TRBV20-1 with TRBJ2-6, with TRBD1 as a possible D gene (5 bases). CDR1 and CDR2 (germline): DFQATT, SNEGSKA (reference sequence). V lost 4 bases and J 0 bases, leaving 7 bases between the germline ends. The CDR3 contains 14 residues. The CDR3 spells CSATDSSGANVLTF. The CDR3 DNA sequence: TGCAGTGCTACAGACAGCTCTGGGGCCAACGTCCTGACTTTC.

Here the CDR3 reads CASSPRDNYFSYNEQFF. DNA for the CDR3: TGTGCCAGCAGCCCCCGGGACAACTATTTTTCCTACAATGAGCAGTTCTTC. The rearrangement links TRBV28 to TRBJ2-1, with D possibly being TRBD1 (6 bases). The CDR3 contains 17 residues. Germline V lookup: CDR1 MDHEN, CDR2 SYDVKM. Trimming stripped 6 bases from V and 1 base from J, with 19 bases between. The full variable domain, with the rest looked up from reference TRBV28 and TRBJ2-1, is DVKVTQSSRYLVKRTGEKVFLECVQDMDHENMFWYRQDPGLGLRLIYFSYDVKMKEKGDIPEGYSVSREKKERFSLILESASTNQTSMYLCASSPRDNYFSYNEQFFGPGTRLTVL.

This clonotype was picked up a small number of times. This chain links TRBV27 with TRBJ2-5; tentatively, D is TRBD1 (6 bases). The CDR3 extends over 14 amino acids. The germline gives CDR1 MNHEY, CDR2 SMNVEV (reference sequence). V was cut by 2 bases and J by 0 bases, with 7 bases left in between. DNA for the CDR3: TGTGCCAGCAGTTTACAGGGGTACCAAGAGACCCAGTACTTC. Translation: CASSLQGYQETQYF.

This chain connects TRBV19 to TRBJ2-3; D is ambiguous. The CDR3 sequence is 16 residues long. Looked up from germline, CDR1 is LNHDA and CDR2 is SQIVND (reference sequence). V shed 1 base and J shed 1 base, with 12 bases lying between them. The CDR3 here is CASSIAFLEGTDTQYF. The CDR3, as DNA: TGTGCCAGTAGTATAGCCTTTCTAGAAGGCACAGATACGCAGTATTTT.

V gene TRBV4-2 combines with J gene TRBJ1-6, with 7 bases identical to TRBD1. The germline V gene encodes CDR1 LGHNA and CDR2 YNFKEQ. This CDR3 has 15 residues. V shed 0 bases, J shed 8 bases, and the junction held 4 bases outside the gene matches. Here the CDR3 DNA reads TGTGCCAGCAGCCAAGACGCAGGGGGGGATTCACCCCTCCACTTT. Translating gives CASSQDAGGDSPLHF.

This clonotype was seen a few times. This rearrangement joins TRBV9 to TRBJ2-5; no clear D gene. The CDR3 spans 14 residues. V was cut by 4 bases and J by 0 bases, with 10 bases left in between. Germline CDR1 reads SGDLS; CDR2 reads YYNGEE. Here the CDR3 reads CASSPNSYQETQYF. As DNA, the CDR3 is TGTGCCAGCAGCCCGAATTCGTACCAAGAGACCCAGTACTTC.